These T cell receptor beta chains were read from a single sample in a study of CD4 T cells in relation to SARS-CoV-2 and coronaviruses. Repertoires were generated with immunoSEQ multiplex PCR, while TCRdb's copy carries only in-frame clones and drops some. The top ten hold 25% to 35% of the sample, which has roughly 15,000 clones, about 80% seen once. What these receptors recognize is not known. The source material was CD4+ T cells from PBMCs, cultured in vitro. Every receptor here comes from a human donor in good health. Each CDR3 is given with its conserved first and last residue. A D gene is named only where the DNA matches it firmly. The size of a clone is reported for some rows only, either as once, few or many, or as a class for expanded clones.

V: TRBV2
D: -
size: -
J: TRBJ1-2
DNA: TGTGCCAGCAGTGAATTTACCTTGGCCGGTATGGGGGGCTACACCTTC
CDR3: CASSEFTLAGMGGYTF

V: TRBV19
D: -
size: -
J: TRBJ2-2
DNA: TGTGCCAGTAGTATCCTGGCGAACACCGGGGAGCTGTTTTTT
CDR3: CASSILANTGELFF

V: TRBV4-3
D: -
size: -
J: TRBJ1-2
DNA: TGCGCCAGCAGCCCCGGGGAGGGAAACTATGGCTACACCTTC
CDR3: CASSPGEGNYGYTF

V: TRBV4-3
D: -
size: once
J: TRBJ1-2
DNA: TGCGCCAGCAGCCAAGGACGGTCCTATGGCTACACCTTC
CDR3: CASSQGRSYGYTF

V: TRBV19
D: -
size: -
J: TRBJ2-4
DNA: TGTGCCAGTAGTATGGAGTCAGTAGCGTCCGGGAACATTCAGTACTTC
CDR3: CASSMESVASGNIQYF

V: TRBV11-2
D: -
size: -
J: TRBJ2-2
DNA: TGTGCCAGCAGCTTCACAGGGGGAGGGGGGGAGCTGTTTTTT
CDR3: CASSFTGGGGELFF

V: TRBV10-3
D: -
size: -
J: TRBJ1-3
DNA: TGTGCCATCGGGGGAAACACCATATATTTT
CDR3: CAIGGNTIYF

V: TRBV7-2
D: TRBD2
size: once
J: TRBJ2-7
DNA: TGTGCCAGCAGCCTTGTCGGCGGGGGGGCCTCCTACGAGCAGTACTTC
CDR3: CASSLVGGGASYEQYF

V: TRBV27
D: -
size: -
J: TRBJ1-1
DNA: TGTGCCAGCAGTTCCCAGGGTACTGAAGCTTTCTTT
CDR3: CASSSQGTEAFF

V: TRBV5-6
D: -
size: once
J: TRBJ2-7
DNA: TGTGCCAGCAGCCGGGACTTCGGGGACTACGAGCAGTACTTC
CDR3: CASSRDFGDYEQYF

V: TRBV7-6
D: TRBD2
size: -
J: TRBJ2-3
DNA: TGTGCCAGCAGAAAACGCGGGGGGTTTAGCACAGATACGCAGTATTTT
CDR3: CASRKRGGFSTDTQYF

V: TRBV6-1
D: -
size: -
J: TRBJ2-7
DNA: TGTGCCAGCAGTGAACCACAAGCCTCCTACGAGCAGTACTTC
CDR3: CASSEPQASYEQYF

V: TRBV5-6
D: TRBD1
size: -
J: TRBJ1-2
DNA: TGTGCCAGCAGCTTGGGGCAGGGGGGAAAGGCTAACTATGGCTACACCTTC
CDR3: CASSLGQGGKANYGYTF

V: TRBV7-9
D: -
size: -
J: TRBJ1-5
DNA: TGTGCCAGTGAGATTGGGGAACGTCAGCCCCAGCATTTT
CDR3: CASEIGERQPQHF

V: TRBV5-1
D: -
size: -
J: TRBJ2-3
DNA: TGCGCCAGCAGCTCTGGGGTTCGGGGGCTCCGGGGGACAGATACGCAGTATTTT
CDR3: CASSSGVRGLRGTDTQYF

V: TRBV5-1
D: -
size: -
J: TRBJ2-1
DNA: TGCGCCAGCAGCTTAGAACAGACGTCCTACAATGAGCAGTTCTTC
CDR3: CASSLEQTSYNEQFF

V: TRBV4-2
D: -
size: few
J: TRBJ1-2
DNA: TGTGCCAGCAGCCAAGATTTGGTGGGGGTCGCTCGACGTGGCTACACCTTC
CDR3: CASSQDLVGVARRGYTF

V: TRBV4-1
D: -
size: -
J: TRBJ2-5
DNA: TGCGCCAGCAGCCAAACGTCGCAGGGGACCCTCCGGGAGACCCAGTACTTC
CDR3: CASSQTSQGTLRETQYF

V: TRBV19
D: TRBD1
size: -
J: TRBJ2-3
DNA: TGTGCCAGTACCACAGGGGATAGCACAGATACGCAGTATTTT
CDR3: CASTTGDSTDTQYF

V: TRBV4-1
D: TRBD1
size: once
J: TRBJ2-5
DNA: TGCGCCAGCAGCCAGGGGGACAGGAGACAAGAGACCCAGTACTTC
CDR3: CASSQGDRRQETQYF

V: TRBV21-1
D: -
size: -
J: TRBJ2-5
DNA: TGTGCCAGCAGCAGATCTGGACAGGGAGAACTAGAGACCCAGTACTTC
CDR3: CASSRSGQGELETQYF

V: TRBV10-3
D: -
size: -
J: TRBJ2-2
DNA: TGTGCCATCAGTGTTGAGCCGGAAACCGGGGAGCTGTTTTTT
CDR3: CAISVEPETGELFF

V: TRBV4-3
D: -
size: -
J: TRBJ2-5
DNA: TGCGCCAGCAGCCAAGTGGTTCGCCAAGAGACCCAGTACTTC
CDR3: CASSQVVRQETQYF

V: TRBV3-1/TRBV3-2
D: TRBD2
size: -
J: TRBJ2-7
DNA: TGTGCCAGCAGCCCATGGTTGGAGCCGGGCGGGAGAAACTCCGAGCAGTACTTC
CDR3: CASSPWLEPGGRNSEQYF

V: TRBV6-5
D: -
size: -
J: TRBJ2-5
DNA: TGTGCCATCGCGGTTACAGGGAGTGCTCAAGAGACCCAGTACTTC
CDR3: CAIAVTGSAQETQYF

V: TRBV27
D: -
size: -
J: TRBJ1-2
DNA: TGTGCCAGCAGAACCCCCTTCTATGGCTACACCTTC
CDR3: CASRTPFYGYTF

V: TRBV5-1
D: -
size: -
J: TRBJ2-7
DNA: TGCGCCAGCAGCGCTGACAGGCTGAGGAGCTACGAGCAGTACTTC
CDR3: CASSADRLRSYEQYF

V: TRBV4-3
D: -
size: -
J: TRBJ1-2
DNA: TGCGCCAGCAGCCAAGATTGGGGAGGGGGTGGCTACACCTTC
CDR3: CASSQDWGGGGYTF

V: TRBV7-9
D: TRBD1
size: few
J: TRBJ2-5
DNA: TGTGCTGGAAGCACACAGGGGGAGACCCAGTACTTC
CDR3: CAGSTQGETQYF

V: TRBV5-4
D: TRBD2
size: -
J: TRBJ2-3
DNA: TGTGCCAGCAGCTCACCCGGGACTAGCGGGGGGGCCCAGTATTTT
CDR3: CASSSPGTSGGAQYF

V: TRBV5-5
D: TRBD1
size: -
J: TRBJ2-3
DNA: TGTGCCAGCAGCTTGGCCTTTGGACAGGGGGGGATAGATACGCAGTATTTT
CDR3: CASSLAFGQGGIDTQYF

V: TRBV5-1
D: TRBD1
size: -
J: TRBJ1-2
DNA: TGCGCCAGCAGCCCTCTGGGACAGGGGATCTATGGCTACACCTTC
CDR3: CASSPLGQGIYGYTF

V: TRBV6-2/TRBV6-3
D: TRBD1
size: -
J: TRBJ1-5
DNA: TGTGCCAGCAGTCGACAGGGGCACCAGCCCCAGCATTTT
CDR3: CASSRQGHQPQHF

V: TRBV7-2
D: -
size: -
J: TRBJ2-7
DNA: TGTGCCAGCAGCTTAGCTCCCCCCGGCAGGGGGGGGTCCTACGAGCAGTACTTC
CDR3: CASSLAPPGRGGSYEQYF

V: TRBV9
D: TRBD2
size: once
J: TRBJ2-5
DNA: TGTGCCAGCAGCCCCGGGGCCGTGACTAGCGGGCAAGAGACCCAGTACTTC
CDR3: CASSPGAVTSGQETQYF

V: TRBV19
D: TRBD1
size: few
J: TRBJ1-1
DNA: TGTGCCAGTAGTATACAGGGGGCGAACACTGAAGCTTTCTTT
CDR3: CASSIQGANTEAFF

V: TRBV9
D: -
size: once
J: TRBJ1-4
DNA: TGTGCCAGCAGCGTAGGGTCGGGGGCCGGTGAAAAACTGTTTTTT
CDR3: CASSVGSGAGEKLFF

V: TRBV5-4
D: -
size: once
J: TRBJ2-3
DNA: TGTGCCAGCAGCTTGAGGGTCAGCGGTAGCACAGATACGCAGTATTTT
CDR3: CASSLRVSGSTDTQYF

V: TRBV10-3
D: -
size: -
J: TRBJ1-2
DNA: TGTGCCATCAGTGAGTCCAACCTTAACTATGGCTACACCTTC
CDR3: CAISESNLNYGYTF

V: TRBV5-1
D: -
size: once
J: TRBJ2-1
DNA: TGCGCCAGCAGCCCCTCTTTAAGCTCCTACAATGAGCAGTTCTTC
CDR3: CASSPSLSSYNEQFF

V: TRBV4-3
D: -
size: -
J: TRBJ1-4
DNA: TGCGCCAGCAGTCGCCCCAGGTCCCCTAATGAAAAACTGTTTTTT
CDR3: CASSRPRSPNEKLFF

V: TRBV18
D: TRBD1
size: -
J: TRBJ2-1
DNA: TGTGCCAGCTCTCTCGGGACAGGGGAAAAAGAGCAGTTCTTC
CDR3: CASSLGTGEKEQFF

V: TRBV6-5
D: -
size: -
J: TRBJ1-5
DNA: TGTGCCAGCAGTCGGAACGATCGGGCCAATCAGCCCCAGCATTTT
CDR3: CASSRNDRANQPQHF

V: TRBV4-1
D: -
size: -
J: TRBJ2-5
DNA: TGCGCCAGCAGCCACCCGGGACGATCCGGGACCCAGTACTTC
CDR3: CASSHPGRSGTQYF

V: TRBV3-1/TRBV3-2
D: -
size: -
J: TRBJ2-2
DNA: TGTGCCAGCAGCCACAGAGAAGTGTACACCGGGGAGCTGTTTTTT
CDR3: CASSHREVYTGELFF

V: TRBV6-5
D: TRBD2
size: few
J: TRBJ2-7
DNA: TGTGCCAGCAGAGTCCCGGGACGGGAGGGGCAGTACTTC
CDR3: CASRVPGREGQYF

V: TRBV5-4
D: -
size: -
J: TRBJ2-1
DNA: TGTGCCAGCAGCTTCCTAGACTACAATGAGCAGTTCTTC
CDR3: CASSFLDYNEQFF

V: TRBV11-2
D: -
size: -
J: TRBJ2-3
DNA: TGTGCCAGCAGCTGGGGTGGGTCGAATACGCAGTATTTT
CDR3: CASSWGGSNTQYF

V: TRBV7-9
D: -
size: -
J: TRBJ1-2
DNA: TGTGCCAGCCACTCGACCGTGGGGGGAGGCTACACCTTC
CDR3: CASHSTVGGGYTF

V: TRBV2
D: -
size: -
J: TRBJ1-1
DNA: TGTGCCAGCATGGTTGTGGGGGACACTGAAGCTTTCTTT
CDR3: CASMVVGDTEAFF

V: TRBV15
D: TRBD1
size: few
J: TRBJ2-1
DNA: TGTGCCACCAGCAGGGGACAGGGCCCCTACAATGAGCAGTTCTTC
CDR3: CATSRGQGPYNEQFF

V: TRBV4-1
D: -
size: -
J: TRBJ2-6
DNA: TGCGCCAGCAGCACGAACCCTAGGGGCTCGGGGAGCGGAGGGGCCAACGTCCTGACTTTC
CDR3: CASSTNPRGSGSGGANVLTF